The text below deals with one T cell receptor (beta chain). Germline V gene sequence: CDR1 MNHNS, CDR2 SASEGT. CDR3 length equals 14 residues. V was trimmed by 2 bases and J by 6 bases, leaving 13 bases between them. The data originate from a study of blood T cell repertoires in COVID-19. Study in general: The origin of the acute and convalescent COVID-19 samples was the United States, Italy and Spain. The analysed material was cDNA or gDNA that came from T cells, B-cell-depleted T cells, or PBMCs.

Authors' methods: Reference gene primer amplification gave estimated nucleated cell counts. Measured with immunoSEQ multiplex PCR; TCRdb has only the in-frame clones, and not every one. V and J calls and clone size are copied from that table; D and trimming were computed from the DNA. The profile shows more than 400,000 clones, roughly 87% of them singletons. Among Cohort 3 donors, those recovered had two negative PCRs, clearance, or symptom resolution. The chain is built from TRBV6-1 and TRBJ1-2, with D tentatively TRBD1 (5 bases). The source is a woman between 18 and 29 years old who had recovered from COVID-19. The sequencing sample was made of PBMCs or T cells enriched from blood (not recorded which). The DNA of the CDR3 is TGTGCCAGCAGTGAACACTGGACATTCGATGGCTACACCTTC. Its translation: CASSEHWTFDGYTF.